This TCR beta chain was found in a study of T cells of healthy individuals. There are 15 residues in the CDR3. Germline V gives CDR1 SEHNR, CDR2 FQNEAQ (reference sequence). The V and J ends lost 1 base and 1 base, in that order; junction bases with no gene match: 0. TCRdb analysed the 5' RACE reads with MiXCR anew, one entry per CDR3 protein. The data hold tens of thousands of distinct CDR3 sequences, with roughly 15% observed a single time. This TCR came from a human donor in good health. The chain links TRBV7-9 to TRBJ2-2; 7 nucleotides agree with TRBD1. The CDR3 DNA reads as TGTGCCAGCAGCTTAGGGACAGGGAACACCGGGGAGCTGTTTTTT. Translation: CASSLGTGNTGELFF.